The 14 T cell receptor beta chains reported below all come from one sample, sequenced in a study of human CD4 T cells and Enterobacteriaceae. Repertoires were generated with immunoSEQ multiplex PCR, while TCRdb's copy carries only in-frame clones and drops some. Of under 800 clones listed, roughly 39% are singletons. FACS sorting after about 6-7 days collected CFSE-low CD25+ ICOS+ proliferating activated T cells. Irradiated autologous monocytes pulsed with antigen were cultured at a 2:1 ratio with CFSE-labeled memory CD4+ T cells. All CD4+ cells other than CD45RA+CCR7+CD95- naive cells were sorted as memory, over 98% pure. The specimen sequenced was bacteria-reactive CD4+ T cells grown in culture. Subset denoted: CFSE-low proliferating memory CD4 T cells sorted after in vitro stimulation with a heat-inactivated bacterium or M. tuberculosis lysate. The receptors derive from a human donor in good health.

This clone qualifies as medium-sized. CDR3 coding DNA: TGTGCCAGCAGCCCAGGGGGGCTAGGTGATTACGAGCAGTACTTC. This encodes CASSPGGLGDYEQYF. The rearrangement uses TRBV7-9 and TRBJ2-7; weak D call: TRBD1 (7 bases). The germline CDR1 and CDR2 sequences are SEHNR and FQNEAQ (reference sequence). This CDR3 spans 15 amino acids. Trimming took 5 bases from V and 4 from J, leaving 18 bases between them.

This clone is medium-sized within its sample. V and J are TRBV4-1 and TRBJ1-5; no definite D call. Germline CDR1 is MGHRA and CDR2 is YSYEKL. Trimming removed 0 bases from V and 0 bases from J, with 3 bases in between. The CDR3 totals 14 residues. The CDR3 DNA reads as TGCGCCAGCAGCCAAGATCATAGCAATCAGCCCCAGCATTTT. This gives the protein CASSQDHSNQPQHF.

This clone was observed a handful of times. This rearrangement joins TRBV9 to TRBJ2-3; D is possibly TRBD2 (7 bases). V lost 4 bases, J lost 2 bases, and 14 bases lay in between. The CDR3 covers 15 residues. CDR1 is SGDLS, CDR2 YYNGEE, per germline. As DNA, the CDR3 is TGTGCCAGCAGCCTCAAACGGGGGGCCACAGATACGCAGTATTTT. Translating it yields CASSLKRGATDTQYF.

This rearrangement joins TRBV4-2 to TRBJ2-3, with 12 bases aligning to TRBD1. Germline V gives CDR1 LGHNA, CDR2 YNFKEQ. CDR3 length: 16 residues. V lost 3 bases and J lost 5; bases outside the gene matches: 6. The CDR3 bases are TGTGCCAGCAGCCAGCCGGGACAGGGGGCCGGAGATACGCAGTATTTT. Translation: CASSQPGQGAGDTQYF.

This sequence joins TRBV28 and TRBJ2-7; no firm D call. Trimming pared 4 bases from V and 7 bases from J, leaving 11 bases between. The CDR3 has 12 residues. Per germline, CDR1 MDHEN and CDR2 SYDVKM. CDR3 nucleotide sequence: TGTGCCAGCAGTTCCTACGGTCGGGAGCAGTACTTC. This translates into CASSSYGREQYF.

This clone is medium-sized by share. The rearrangement joins TRBV19 to TRBJ2-7; the D is unclear. There are 18 residues in the CDR3. V lost 3 bases and J 0 bases, leaving 21 bases between the germline ends. In germline, CDR1 is LNHDA, CDR2 SQIVND (reference sequence). The DNA of the CDR3 is TGTGCCAGTAGTATCCGTCCTTGGACGGAAAAGACCTCCTACGAGCAGTACTTC. Its protein is CASSIRPWTEKTSYEQYF.

V is TRBV9 and J is TRBJ2-5; no definite D call. The length of the CDR3 is 16 residues. Germline lookup yields CDR1 SGDLS and CDR2 YYNGEE. V was pared by 3 bases and J by 4 bases, with 19 bases between. CDR3 loop: CASSEGHRRQVETQYF. CDR3 coding DNA: TGTGCCAGCAGCGAGGGCCATAGACGGCAGGTAGAGACCCAGTACTTC.

By sample fraction, this clone is medium-sized. The V and J genes are TRBV21-1 and TRBJ1-1. TRBV21-1 is described as a pseudogene. The CDR3 length is 15 residues. CDR3 DNA: TGTGCCAGCAGCAAAAGGGAAAGAACGAACACTGAAGCTTTCTTT. The encoded protein is CASSKRERTNTEAFF.

This clone was seen a few times. The chain combines TRBV11-2 with TRBJ1-6, with D uncertain. The ends were cut back, 8 bases at V and 7 bases at J, with 15 bases in the middle. CDR1 and CDR2 (germline): SGHAT, FQNNGV. The CDR3 has 14 amino acids. CDR3 coding DNA: TGTGCCAGCGGGGAACGGGTTCGGAATTCACCCCTCCACTTT. Encoded protein: CASGERVRNSPLHF.

This chain connects TRBV28 to TRBJ1-2; a possible D gene is TRBD1 (6 bases). Per germline, CDR1 MDHEN and CDR2 SYDVKM. This CDR3 contains 14 residues. V lost 1 base and J lost 2, with 8 bases in between. CDR3 sequence: CASSLLGGNYGYTF. The CDR3 DNA reads as TGTGCCAGCAGTTTATTAGGGGGAAACTATGGCTACACCTTC.

In this sample, this clone turned up a few times. The V call is TRBV18, the J call TRBJ2-4, with 10 bases fitting TRBD1. The CDR3 contains 14 residues. Germline trimming cut 5 bases from V and 9 bases from J; bases unmatched to any gene: 7. Germline CDR1 is KGHSH and CDR2 is LQKENI. CDR3 loop: CASSLSGQGSIQYF. The CDR3, as DNA: TGTGCCAGCTCATTATCGGGACAGGGGAGCATTCAGTACTTC. Drawing the rest from reference TRBV18 and TRBJ2-4, the complete variable domain is NAGVMQNPRHLVRRRGQEARLRCSPMKGHSHVYWYRQLPEEGLKFMVYLQKENIIDESGMPKERFSAEFPKEGPSILRIQQVVRGDSAAYFCASSLSGQGSIQYFGAGTRLSVL.

This clone is termed large. The rearrangement links TRBV28 to TRBJ1-1; no reliable D call. The V gene's germline CDR1 is MDHEN and CDR2 SYDVKM. The V end lost 8 bases, the J end lost 8 bases, and 15 bases lay between the germline ends. CDR3 size: 12 residues. DNA for the CDR3: TGTGCCAGCCATTATAGGACGGGGGAAGCTTTCTTT. This encodes CASHYRTGEAFF.

This chain links TRBV9 with TRBJ1-2, with 9 bases lining up with TRBD1. The germline V gene has CDR1 SGDLS and CDR2 YYNGEE. This CDR3 has 18 residues. The trim removed 2 bases at V and 7 bases at J, leaving 18 bases unmatched. The CDR3 region has the DNA TGTGCCAGCAGCGTCGAGCCGGGACAGGGACTTATATTGAGTGGCTACACCTTC. Encoded protein: CASSVEPGQGLILSGYTF.

This clone was detected a few times. The V and J genes are TRBV9 and TRBJ2-1; TRBD2 agrees at 11 bases. The CDR3 has 17 residues. CDR1 is SGDLS and CDR2 is YYNGEE in the germline V gene. V shed 4 bases and J 5 bases; nucleotides not matched to a gene: 11. The CDR3 DNA reads as TGTGCCAGCAGCCCAAGGCAGGGACTAGCGGTAAACAATGAGCAGTTCTTC. Translated, it gives CASSPRQGLAVNNEQFF.